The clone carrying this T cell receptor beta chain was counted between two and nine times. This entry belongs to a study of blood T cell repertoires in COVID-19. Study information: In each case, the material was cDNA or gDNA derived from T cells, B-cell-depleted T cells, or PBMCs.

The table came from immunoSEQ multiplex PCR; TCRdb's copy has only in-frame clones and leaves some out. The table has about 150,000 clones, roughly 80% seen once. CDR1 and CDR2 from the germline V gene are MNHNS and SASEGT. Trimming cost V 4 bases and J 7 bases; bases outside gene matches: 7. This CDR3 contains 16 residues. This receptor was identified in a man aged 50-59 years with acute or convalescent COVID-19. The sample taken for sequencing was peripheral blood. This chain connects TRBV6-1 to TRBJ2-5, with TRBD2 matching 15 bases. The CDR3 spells CASSAGTSGGRVTQYF. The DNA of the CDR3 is TGTGCCAGCAGTGCCGGGACTAGCGGGGGGAGGGTGACCCAGTACTTC.